Given below is one T cell receptor (beta chain) in context. Its specificity is unknown. Through a sample-barcoded 5' primer and a J-beta primer mix, a second PCR was run for 7 to 11 cycles. Using its own MiXCR run on the 5' RACE reads, TCRdb lists one record per CDR3 protein. Of 540,000 or so distinct CDR3 sequences in the sample, nearly 25% are singletons; the top ten hold around 10%. This specimen comes from a study of blood T cells in healthy people across ages. General study points: Naive CD4+ cells and diversity were both higher in long-lived donors than in aged donors. With age, beta diversity per million T cells declined roughly linearly, significantly by 35 to 40.

These data were likewise used in another study, on T cells of mothers and their children. That investigation notes: Using the M1S primer, the second PCR added sample barcodes along with 2-4 random nucleotides. There was no detection of any persistent microchimeric T cell clones.

The sequenced sample was blood. The origin of this receptor is a boy younger than 18 in good health.

The CDR3 region has the DNA TGTGCCATCAGTGTGGGGTTGGGACAGGGGGCCACTGAAGCTTTCTTT. Translated, it gives CAISVGLGQGATEAFF. This chain links TRBV10-3 with TRBJ1-1; 12 positions agree with TRBD1. The trim removed 4 bases at V and 4 bases at J, leaving 7 bases unmatched. This CDR3 region has 16 residues. The germline CDR1 and CDR2 sequences are ENHRY and SYGVKD.